This T cell receptor (beta chain) was recorded in a study of a mutant IDH1 vaccine in newly diagnosed glioma. On the study more broadly: Investigators started vaccination 4-6 weeks after radiotherapy alone, or with temozolomide cycles.

CDR1 is LGHNT, CDR2 FRNRAP, per germline. This CDR3 contains 13 residues. The trim removed 1 base at V and 6 bases at J, leaving 0 bases unmatched. Measured with immunoSEQ multiplex PCR; TCRdb has only the in-frame clones, and not every one. This sample carries around 29,000 clones, roughly 80% of them seen once, and the ten largest clones take 8% to 9%. To note about this clone: Its antigen remains unknown.

This sample's time point: week 23, last vaccination. Mutant IDH1 20-mer peptide, at 300 ug, made up each vaccine dose, with topical imiquimod. New IDH1-mutant, ATRX-lost WHO grade 3 or 4 astrocytomas occurred in donors. Whole-study results and caveats: There seemed to be no relation between pseudoprogression and changes in top peripheral T cell clonotypes. Vaccine-induced immune responses occurred in 90% to 95% of patients.

The material was PBMCs, obtained from a glioma patient whose treatment included an IDH1 peptide vaccine. This clonotype was sampled from a woman in her late teens or twenties with glioma. V usage is TRBV12-5 and J usage is TRBJ2-1; 7 bases agree with TRBD1. The CDR3, as DNA: TGTGCTAGTGGTTTGGGACAGGGCAATGAGCAGTTCTTC. Its translation: CASGLGQGNEQFF.